This TCR beta chain appears in the sequencing data of a study of type 1 and type 2 diabetes patients (dated by TCRdb to 2016 to 2018). A note on the overall study: Roughly 10 type 1 diabetes patients, a few type 2 diabetes patients and about 6 nondiabetic controls, all recruited in China, made up the cohort. Throughout the study, CD4 or CD8 MicroBeads on MACS columns were used to positively select CD4+ and CD8+ T cells from PBMCs. The whole study generated fewer than 25 million paired-end reads. In the study, high-throughput sequencing was used to profile TCRbeta repertoires so that type 1 diabetes, type 2 diabetes and nondiabetic individuals could be compared. Type 2 diabetes patients served as a disease comparison group for the type 1 diabetes patients. V gene usage was similar between approximately 20-cycle and approximately 25-cycle amplification, suggesting similar primer efficiencies and random PCR bias. TCRbeta libraries were sequenced paired-end on Illumina HiSeq 2000 or MiSeq instruments. Points the paper makes about the study in general: In both CD4+ and CD8+ T cells, type 2 diabetes repertoires were highly diverse and significantly more diverse than type 1 diabetes repertoires. Only a few highly-expanded CD4+ clones (median one) were found in type 2 diabetes patients, and these clones made up a median approximately 4% of reads. Only a limited number of T2D and control samples were sequenced, so some T1D-only HECs might also appear in more T2D or control samples. Highly correlated V and J gene usage patterns were observed for type 2 diabetes and control samples, with an average of roughly 0.97 between samples. Age and gender were not matched between study groups, possibly biasing interpretation.

As concerns this clonotype: This clone's antigen is unknown. Base qualities are not provided; no much larger clone lies one nucleotide away.

Here V drops 3 bases and J drops 15 bases, and the junction holds 11 bases not matched to any gene. The CDR3 numbers 13 residues from cysteine through phenylalanine. Just the 39-base CDR3 DNA is kept, in frame starting at base 1. CDR1 DFQATT and CDR2 SNEGSKA were looked up in the germline V gene (reference sequence). Sequencer: Illumina MiSeq. TCRbeta CDR3 amplification used genomic DNA from the sorted T cell subsets as template. The TCRbeta CDR3 region was amplified by multiplex PCR using 30 forward and 13 reverse primers. AMPure XP beads were used to purify the PCR products, after which a second roughly 25-cycle PCR added indices and adaptors. Before sequencing, libraries were gel-purified with the QIAquick Gel Extraction Kit. Under the source paper's analysis protocol: FLASH was used to merge paired-end reads, and IgBLAST was used to align the merged reads to IMGT V, D and J germline references. Reads with less than 70% alignment identity to germline references were removed, leaving 11,114,426 reads across the study. Following IMGT definitions, CDR3 boundaries, reading frame and productivity were assigned. Highly-expanded clones were defined as clones making up 1% or more of reads, and normalized Shannon entropy was used to measure diversity. Unpaired two-tailed t-tests were used to test for differences in Shannon entropy between groups. Starting from the raw public reads, TCRdb applied fastp trimming at Q25, assembled clones with MiXCR and retained in-frame beta chains. Rows are combined by CDR3 protein, so each entry shows the most common genes and DNA. The V and J calls were determined by TCRdb, not by the authors. The sample table records 250,000 or so distinct CDR3 sequences; approximately 50% of these occur just once. Of the sample, around 13% is held by the ten largest clones.

Every diabetic patient fulfilled standard classification criteria for type 1 or type 2 diabetes, and glucose and C-peptide were measured using WHO-recommended methods. Donors were excluded if they had other autoimmune diseases or infections within the previous four weeks. From each participant, ten milliliters of peripheral blood were collected. PBMCs were isolated with LymphoPrep density separation. The receptor comes from a man aged 18 to 29 with type 2 diabetes. The sample consisted of peripheral blood mononuclear cells (PBMCs). The rearrangement joined TRBV20-1 to TRBJ2-1; 10 bases in the middle match TRBD2. The CDR3 reads CSASRLAGAVAFF. The bases are TGCAGTGCTAGTAGGCTAGCGGGAGCCGTGGCGTTCTTC.